This TCR beta chain is drawn from a study of tumor and adjacent non-tumor tissue in lung cancer. Whole-study context: The cohort had about twelve adenocarcinoma, a couple of squamous cell and 1 small cell patients. Samples averaged roughly 4.4 million productive TCRbeta reads each. The study's findings and limits: Compared with tumor, normal lung showed significantly lower TCR diversity. Normal lung showed higher cumulative top 100 clone frequency than tumor.

Germline lookup yields CDR1 SGHRS and CDR2 YFSETQ. The CDR3 length is 13 residues. V lost 1 base, J lost 4 bases, and 7 bases lay in between. A modified ARM-PCR protocol with three rounds of nested PCR amplified TCRbeta. TCRdb passed the multiplex PCR reads through MiXCR, listing each CDR3 protein once. Here the sample spans approximately 110,000 distinct CDR3 sequences, about 63% being singletons. A word on this clonotype: The target antigen is unknown.

This sample's RNA came from whole unsorted tissue. This non-tumor lung sample came from over 3 cm beyond the tumor edge. Material: distant non-tumor lung tissue. The sequence was collected from a man aged 55 to 70 with non-small cell lung cancer. This chain links TRBV5-1 with TRBJ2-3; D remains ambiguous. The CDR3 sequence: CASSLIGSDTQYF. The CDR3 DNA reads as TGCGCCAGCAGCTTGATAGGTTCAGATACGCAGTATTTT. Filled out from reference TRBV5-1 and TRBJ2-3, the complete variable domain reads KAGVTQTPRYLIKTRGQQVTLSCSPISGHRSVSWYQQTPGQGLQFLFEYFSETQRNKGNFPGRFSGRQFSNSRSEMNVSTLELGDSALYLCASSLIGSDTQYFGPGTRLTVL.